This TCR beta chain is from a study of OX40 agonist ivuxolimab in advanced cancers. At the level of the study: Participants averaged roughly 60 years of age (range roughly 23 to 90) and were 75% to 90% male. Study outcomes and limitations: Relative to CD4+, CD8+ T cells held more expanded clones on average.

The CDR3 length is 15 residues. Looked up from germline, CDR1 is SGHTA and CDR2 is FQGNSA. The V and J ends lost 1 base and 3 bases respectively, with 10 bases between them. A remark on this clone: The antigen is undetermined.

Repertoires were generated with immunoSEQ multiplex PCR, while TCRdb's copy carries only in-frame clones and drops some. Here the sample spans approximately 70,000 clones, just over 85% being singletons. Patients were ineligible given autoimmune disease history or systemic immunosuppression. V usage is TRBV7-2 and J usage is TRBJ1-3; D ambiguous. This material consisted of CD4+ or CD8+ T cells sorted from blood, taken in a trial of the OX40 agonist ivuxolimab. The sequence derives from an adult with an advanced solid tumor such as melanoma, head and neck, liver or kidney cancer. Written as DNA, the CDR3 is TGTGCCAGCAGCTTAGACCGGATCCGTGGAAACACCATATATTTT. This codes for CASSLDRIRGNTIYF.